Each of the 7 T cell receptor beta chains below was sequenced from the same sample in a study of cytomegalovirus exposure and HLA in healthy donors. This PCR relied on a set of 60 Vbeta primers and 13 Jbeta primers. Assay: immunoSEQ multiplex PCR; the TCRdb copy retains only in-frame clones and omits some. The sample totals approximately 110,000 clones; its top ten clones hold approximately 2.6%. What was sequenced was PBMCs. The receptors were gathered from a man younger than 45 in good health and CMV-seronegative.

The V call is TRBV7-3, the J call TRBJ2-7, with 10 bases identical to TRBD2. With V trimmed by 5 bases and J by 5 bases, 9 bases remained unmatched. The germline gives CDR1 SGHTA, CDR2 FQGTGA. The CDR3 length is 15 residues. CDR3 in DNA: TGTGCCAGCAGCCCAGCAGTGAGCGGGAGGGACGAGCAGTACTTC. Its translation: CASSPAVSGRDEQYF.

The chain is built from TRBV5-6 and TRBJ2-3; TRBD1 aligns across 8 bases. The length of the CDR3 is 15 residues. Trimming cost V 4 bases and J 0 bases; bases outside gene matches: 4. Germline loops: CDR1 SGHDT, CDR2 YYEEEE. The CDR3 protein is CASSRDRLSTDTQYF. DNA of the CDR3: TGTGCCAGCAGCCGGGACAGGCTAAGCACAGATACGCAGTATTTT.

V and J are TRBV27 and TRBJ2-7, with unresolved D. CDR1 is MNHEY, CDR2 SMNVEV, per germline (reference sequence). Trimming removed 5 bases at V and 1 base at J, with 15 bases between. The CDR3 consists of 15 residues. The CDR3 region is CASSPHRSYSYEQYF. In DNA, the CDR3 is TGTGCCAGCAGTCCCCACCGCAGTTATTCCTACGAGCAGTACTTC.

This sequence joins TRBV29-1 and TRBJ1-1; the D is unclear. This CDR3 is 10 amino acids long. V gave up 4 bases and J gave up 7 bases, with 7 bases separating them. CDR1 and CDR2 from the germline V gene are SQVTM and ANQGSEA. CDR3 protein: CSVGSDEAFF. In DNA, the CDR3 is TGCAGCGTTGGGAGCGATGAAGCTTTCTTT.

The CDR3 spells CASSLSTGTSDEQFF. DNA for the CDR3: TGCGCCAGCAGCTTGAGTACAGGGACGAGCGATGAGCAGTTCTTC. The chain carries TRBV5-1 and TRBJ2-1, with D possibly being TRBD1 (6 bases). CDR3 length equals 15 residues. V lost 1 base and J 8 bases, leaving 16 bases between the germline ends. CDR1 SGHRS and CDR2 YFSETQ come from the germline V gene.

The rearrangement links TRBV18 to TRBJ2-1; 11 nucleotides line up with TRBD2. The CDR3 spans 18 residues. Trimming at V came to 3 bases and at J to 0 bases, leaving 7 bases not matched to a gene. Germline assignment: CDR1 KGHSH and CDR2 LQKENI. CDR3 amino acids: CASSPPPGLADSYNEQFF. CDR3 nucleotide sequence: TGTGCCAGCTCACCCCCTCCGGGACTAGCGGACTCCTACAATGAGCAGTTCTTC.

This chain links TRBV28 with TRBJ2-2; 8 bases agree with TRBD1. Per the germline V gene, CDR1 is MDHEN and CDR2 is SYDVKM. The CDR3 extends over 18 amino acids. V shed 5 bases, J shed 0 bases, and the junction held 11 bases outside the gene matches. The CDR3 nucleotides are TGTGCCAGCAGTCAAACCAGGGGACAGGCCGCGAACACCGGGGAGCTGTTTTTT. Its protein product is CASSQTRGQAANTGELFF. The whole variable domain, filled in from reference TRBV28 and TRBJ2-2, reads DVKVTQSSRYLVKRTGEKVFLECVQDMDHENMFWYRQDPGLGLRLIYFSYDVKMKEKGDIPEGYSVSREKKERFSLILESASTNQTSMYLCASSQTRGQAANTGELFFGEGSRLTVL.